Detailed here is one TCR beta chain. As yet, its antigen is unknown. Germline V gene data show CDR1 as LGHNA and CDR2 as YSLEER. The length of the CDR3 is 14 residues. The V and J ends lost 4 bases and 5 bases, in that order; junction bases with no gene match: 2. This entry comes from a study of OX40 agonist ivuxolimab in advanced cancers. Across the whole study: Patients were treated with intravenous ivuxolimab, dosed at 0.01 to 10 mg/kg and infused every 2 weeks. The dose-escalation cohort was roughly 83% male, with a mean age of around 60 years, ranging about 23 to 79.

Study-level findings and limits: Partial responders treated at 0.1-3.0 mg/kg exhibited clonal expansion among the lowest measured. Antigen targets of the expanded peripheral T cells went undetermined.

Profiled with immunoSEQ multiplex PCR; TCRdb holds only in-frame clones, not every one. The sample lists about 36,000 clones; approximately 80% were seen once. The TCR was taken from an adult with an advanced solid tumor such as melanoma, head and neck, liver or kidney cancer. V gene TRBV4-3 combines with J gene TRBJ2-4; TRBD1 aligns across 10 bases. This material consisted of CD4+ or CD8+ T cells sorted from blood, taken in a trial of the OX40 agonist ivuxolimab. CDR3 nucleotides: TGCGCCAGCAGCCCCGGGACAGGGGAAAACATTCAGTACTTC. It translates to CASSPGTGENIQYF.